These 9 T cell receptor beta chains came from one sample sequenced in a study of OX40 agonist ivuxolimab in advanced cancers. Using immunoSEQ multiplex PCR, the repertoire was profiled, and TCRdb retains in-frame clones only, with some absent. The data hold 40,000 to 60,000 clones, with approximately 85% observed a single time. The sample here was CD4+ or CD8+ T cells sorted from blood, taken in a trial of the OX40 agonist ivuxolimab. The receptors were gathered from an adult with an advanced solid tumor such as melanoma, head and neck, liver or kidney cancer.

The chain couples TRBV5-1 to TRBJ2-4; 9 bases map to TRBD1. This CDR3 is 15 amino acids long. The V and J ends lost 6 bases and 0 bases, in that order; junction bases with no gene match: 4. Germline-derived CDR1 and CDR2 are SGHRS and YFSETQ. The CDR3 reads CASTNRGRAKNIQYF. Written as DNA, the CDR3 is TGCGCCAGCACTAACAGGGGGCGAGCCAAAAACATTCAGTACTTC.

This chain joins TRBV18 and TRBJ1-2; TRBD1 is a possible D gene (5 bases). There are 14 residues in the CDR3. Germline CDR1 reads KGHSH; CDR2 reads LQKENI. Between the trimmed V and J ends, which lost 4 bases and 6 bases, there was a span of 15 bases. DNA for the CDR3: TGTGCCAGCTCACAAGGGACGGCCTTCGATGGCTACACCTTC. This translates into CASSQGTAFDGYTF.

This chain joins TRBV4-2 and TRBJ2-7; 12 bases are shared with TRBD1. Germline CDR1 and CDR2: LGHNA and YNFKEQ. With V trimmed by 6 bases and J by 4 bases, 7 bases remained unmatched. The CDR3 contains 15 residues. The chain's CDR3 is CASSPGQGAMYEQYF. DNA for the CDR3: TGTGCCAGCAGTCCGGGACAGGGGGCGATGTACGAGCAGTACTTC.

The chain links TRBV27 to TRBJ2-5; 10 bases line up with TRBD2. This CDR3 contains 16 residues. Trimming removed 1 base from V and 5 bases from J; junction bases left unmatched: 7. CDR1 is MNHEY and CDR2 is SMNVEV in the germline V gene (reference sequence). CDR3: CASSLLASGSMETQYF. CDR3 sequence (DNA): TGTGCCAGCAGTTTATTGGCTAGCGGGAGTATGGAGACCCAGTACTTC.

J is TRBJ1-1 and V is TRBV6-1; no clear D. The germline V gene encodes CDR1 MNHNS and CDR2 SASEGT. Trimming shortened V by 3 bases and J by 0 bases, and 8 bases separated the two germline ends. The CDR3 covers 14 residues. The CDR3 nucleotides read TGTGCCAGCAGTGAGGGGAGCCTGAACACTGAAGCTTTCTTT. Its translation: CASSEGSLNTEAFF.

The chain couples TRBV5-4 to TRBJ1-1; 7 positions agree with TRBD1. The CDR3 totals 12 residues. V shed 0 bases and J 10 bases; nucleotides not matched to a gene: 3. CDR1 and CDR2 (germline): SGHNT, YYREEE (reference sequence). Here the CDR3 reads CASSLGQGAAFF. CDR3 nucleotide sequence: TGTGCCAGCAGCTTGGGACAGGGTGCAGCTTTCTTT.

The CDR3 region has the DNA TGTGCCAGCAGCTTACCCGGAAACACCATATATTTT. Protein product: CASSLPGNTIYF. The rearrangement uses TRBV7-2 and TRBJ1-3; no definite D call. The CDR3 length is 12 residues. Germline V gives CDR1 SGHTA, CDR2 FQGNSA. The V end lost 2 bases, the J end lost 4 bases, and 3 bases lay between the germline ends.

In DNA, the CDR3 is TGCGCCAGCAGCCTCTTCGGGGAGGACACCATATATTTT. Translating gives CASSLFGEDTIYF. V is TRBV5-1 and J is TRBJ1-3; D is uncertain. Trimming removed 4 bases at V and 8 bases at J, with 13 bases between. The CDR3 is 13 residues long. From germline, CDR1 is SGHRS and CDR2 YFSETQ.

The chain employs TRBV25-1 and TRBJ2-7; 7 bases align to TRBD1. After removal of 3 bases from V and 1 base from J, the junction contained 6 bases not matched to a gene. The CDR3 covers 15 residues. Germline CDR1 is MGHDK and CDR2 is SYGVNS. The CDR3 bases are TGTGCCAGCAGTGATCCGTCAGGGGGTTCCTACGAGCAGTACTTC. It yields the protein CASSDPSGGSYEQYF.